This T cell receptor beta chain is drawn from a study of cytomegalovirus exposure and HLA in healthy donors. Germline values: CDR1 MGHDK, CDR2 SYGVNS. The V and J ends lost 4 bases and 0 bases respectively, with 7 bases between them. The CDR3 runs 14 residues. Study outcomes and limitations: Sequencing depth across donors, presence/absence analyses assumed, was roughly uniform. For most TCR sequences rarity was the rule, although some public TCRs occurred in many donors.

This PCR relied on a set of 60 Vbeta primers and 13 Jbeta primers. TCRdb's copy holds only in-frame clones and misses some; the assay was immunoSEQ multiplex PCR. The sample carries about 150,000 clones, roughly 82% recorded once. With respect to this clone: Its specificity is not known.

This TCR came from a woman between 45 and 60 years old in good health and CMV-seropositive. V is TRBV25-1 and J is TRBJ2-1; D gene unclear. Material for sequencing was PBMCs. CDR3 sequence: CASSVDNSYNEQFF. The CDR3 region has the DNA TGTGCCAGCAGTGTAGATAACTCCTACAATGAGCAGTTCTTC.